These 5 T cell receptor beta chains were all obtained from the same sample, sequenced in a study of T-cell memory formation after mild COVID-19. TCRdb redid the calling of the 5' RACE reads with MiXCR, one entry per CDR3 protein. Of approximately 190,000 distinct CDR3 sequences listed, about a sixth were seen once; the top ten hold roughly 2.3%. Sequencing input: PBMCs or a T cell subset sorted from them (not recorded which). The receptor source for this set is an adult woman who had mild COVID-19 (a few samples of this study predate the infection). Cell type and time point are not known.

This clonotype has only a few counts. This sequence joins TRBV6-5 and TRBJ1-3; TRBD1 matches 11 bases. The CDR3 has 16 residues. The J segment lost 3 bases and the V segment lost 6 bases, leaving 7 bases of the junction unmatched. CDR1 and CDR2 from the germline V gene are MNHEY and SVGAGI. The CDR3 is CASSLGQGVIGNTIYF. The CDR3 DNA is TGTGCCAGCAGCCTGGGACAGGGGGTCATTGGAAACACCATATATTTT.

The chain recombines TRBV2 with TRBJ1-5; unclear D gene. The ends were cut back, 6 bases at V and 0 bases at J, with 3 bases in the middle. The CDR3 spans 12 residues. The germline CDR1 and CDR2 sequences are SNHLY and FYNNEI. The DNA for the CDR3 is TGTGCCAGCAGGGATAGCAATCAGCCCCAGCATTTT. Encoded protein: CASRDSNQPQHF.

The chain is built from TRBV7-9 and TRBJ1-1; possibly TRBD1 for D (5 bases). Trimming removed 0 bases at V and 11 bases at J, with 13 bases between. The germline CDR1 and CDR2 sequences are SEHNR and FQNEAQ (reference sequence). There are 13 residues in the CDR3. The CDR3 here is CASSLAGQSWAFF. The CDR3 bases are TGTGCCAGCAGCTTAGCGGGGCAGTCGTGGGCTTTCTTT.

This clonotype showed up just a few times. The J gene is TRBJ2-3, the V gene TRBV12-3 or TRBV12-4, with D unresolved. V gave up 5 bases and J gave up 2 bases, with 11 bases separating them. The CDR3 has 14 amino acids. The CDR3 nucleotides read TGTGCCAGCAGTCCTCTGTGGTTCACAGATACGCAGTATTTT. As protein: CASSPLWFTDTQYF.

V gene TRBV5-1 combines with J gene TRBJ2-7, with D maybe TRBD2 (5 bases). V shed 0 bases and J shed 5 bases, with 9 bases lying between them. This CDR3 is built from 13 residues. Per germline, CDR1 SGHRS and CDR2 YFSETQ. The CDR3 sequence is CASSLGPRDEQYF. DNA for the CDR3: TGCGCCAGCAGCTTGGGCCCGAGGGACGAGCAGTACTTC.